This record concerns one T cell receptor (beta chain) sequence. What this receptor recognizes is not known. There are no base qualities to consult, and no much larger clone falls within one base. The listed sequencing device is Illumina NovaSeq 6000. TCR cDNA was synthesized by 5'RACE template switching, which introduced a universal primer site and unique molecular identifiers. Priming of cDNA synthesis was performed from both the TCR alpha and TCR beta constant segments. Libraries were amplified in two PCR steps, with sample barcodes and sequencing adapters added in the second step. Libraries were sequenced on Illumina HiSeq 2500 (2x100 bp) or NovaSeq (2x150 bp). The authors processed their data as follows. Reads were demultiplexed and collapsed into UMI consensus sequences with MIGEC, and V(D)J alignment was performed with MiXCR. Clonotypes responding to the vaccine were identified with edgeR on replicate PBMC samples, with the criteria of FDR below 0.01 and a log2 fold change above 5 up to day 15. CD4 or CD8 identity was assigned to each bulk clonotype according to whether the clonotype was present at higher abundance in the sequenced CD4 repertoire or the sequenced CD8 repertoire. In-frame beta chains were kept once TCRdb had trimmed the public reads at Q25 with fastp and called clones with MiXCR. Rows are combined by CDR3 protein, so each entry shows the most common genes and DNA. V and J calls and clone size were set by TCRdb, not the authors. The sample contains 250,000 to 300,000 distinct CDR3 sequences, around 5.3% of them found a single time. Roughly 3.4% of the sample comes from the top ten.

The sample comes from a study of T cells after yellow fever vaccination (dated by TCRdb to the late 2010s). About the full investigation: Libraries from fractions with low cell numbers were prepared with the SMART-Seq v4 Ultra Low Input RNA kit. Blood was collected at multiple timepoints before and after primary and secondary immunization, and bulk PBMC replicates and cell subsets were isolated. The cohort comprised two healthy male donors, one aged 18 to 30 and one aged 30 to 40 years. To follow T-cell clones before and after primary and booster YFV17D yellow fever vaccination, bulk TCR alpha and beta repertoires were sequenced over time. Findings and caveats that apply to the study as a whole: Computational filtering was required because FACS-sorted repertoires could contain abundant contaminating clonotypes from the bulk population. A small fraction of clonotypes appeared in both the CD4 and CD8 compartments, likely as a result of convergent recombination. Only a couple of donors were included in the study, so the extent to which the findings can be generalized is limited. Compared with the primary T-cell response, the secondary T-cell response was faster but weaker, reaching its peak on day 5 rather than on day 15. Most clones expanded after primary vaccination were re-detected after the booster (just under 97% of CD4 and around 88% of CD8), suggesting broad memory maintenance.

Explained via the paper, the treatment or condition label denotes: live attenuated yellow fever vaccine strain. A standard Ficoll-Paque protocol was used to isolate PBMCs from peripheral blood. CD4 and CD8 T-cell fractions were isolated with Dynabeads CD4 and CD8 positive selection kits. TriZol was used to extract RNA from bulk PBMCs, CD4 and CD8 fractions, and dextramer-positive and dextramer-negative fractions. V drops 8 bases and J drops 4 bases, leaving 14 bases in between. The CDR3 spans 13 residues, from the cysteine through the phenylalanine. The CDR3 DNA has 39 bases and is translated from base 1. Via the germline V gene, CDR1 is LGHNT and CDR2 FRNRAP.

The sequencing here drew on CD4+ T cells sorted from PBMCs, taken on the day of the yellow fever booster vaccination. The clonotype originates from a young man who received the YFV17D yellow fever vaccine. The rearrangement joined TRBV12-5 to TRBJ2-5, with the D segment identity uncertain. For the CDR3, the sequence is CASCLIMGETQYF. The DNA sequence follows: TGTGCTAGTTGTCTAATAATGGGAGAGACCCAGTACTTC.